Listed below are T cell receptor beta chains from one sample, sequenced in a study of regulatory T cells in long-lasting Graves disease. Each CDR3 protein is one row after TCRdb ran MiXCR on the multiplex PCR reads. The data show more than 450,000 distinct CDR3 sequences, about 12% seen once. These data were likewise used in another study, on T cells in Graves' hyperthyroidism and ophthalmopathy.

Source: peripheral blood mononuclear cells (PBMCs), taken at new diagnosis, from a patient treated with antithyroid drugs. All receptors come from a woman in her twenties or thirties with Graves disease. Both conserved end residues are part of each CDR3. Fields, in order: V gene, D gene, CDR3 length, clone size, J gene, CDR3 DNA, CDR3 protein. A D gene is named only where the DNA matches it firmly. Rows give clone size only sometimes, using once, few, many, or a class for an expanded clone.

V gene: TRBV27; D gene: NA; CDR3 length: 15; clone size: many; J gene: TRBJ2-5; CDR3 DNA: TGTGCCAGCAGTTCAGCGGTTTTGGCCTGGGAGACCCAGTACTTC; CDR3 protein: CASSSAVLAWETQYF
V gene: TRBV6-2/TRBV6-3; D gene: NA; CDR3 length: 13; clone size: few; J gene: TRBJ2-7; CDR3 DNA: TGTGCCAGCAGTTACTCAAGCGTTTCGGATCAAACCTTC; CDR3 protein: CASSYSSVSDQTF
V gene: TRBV27; D gene: TRBD2; CDR3 length: 15; clone size: NA; J gene: TRBJ2-7; CDR3 DNA: TGTGCCAGCAGTCCCTGGACTAGCGGGAGTGAGGAGCAGTACTTC; CDR3 protein: CASSPWTSGSEEQYF
V gene: TRBV3-1; D gene: NA; CDR3 length: 16; clone size: many; J gene: TRBJ1-1; CDR3 DNA: TGTGCCAGCAAGAGGATGGGTGCGGTAGTTGACACTGAAGCTTTCTTT; CDR3 protein: CASKRMGAVVDTEAFF
V gene: TRBV28; D gene: NA; CDR3 length: 14; clone size: many; J gene: TRBJ1-5; CDR3 DNA: TGTGCCAGCAGTACCACAGGGAGTGGTCAGCCCCAGCATTTT; CDR3 protein: CASSTTGSGQPQHF
V gene: TRBV4-3; D gene: TRBD1; CDR3 length: 16; clone size: few; J gene: TRBJ1-1; CDR3 DNA: TGCGCCAGCAGGCGAGGACAGGGGGCTTTTAACACTGAAGCTTTCTTT; CDR3 protein: CASRRGQGAFNTEAFF
V gene: TRBV6-1; D gene: NA; CDR3 length: 15; clone size: NA; J gene: TRBJ2-7; CDR3 DNA: TGTGCCAGCAGGACACCGGGACACGCACCTTACGAGCAGTACTTC; CDR3 protein: CASRTPGHAPYEQYF
V gene: TRBV10-2; D gene: NA; CDR3 length: 13; clone size: NA; J gene: TRBJ2-4; CDR3 DNA: TGCGCCAGCAGTACTAGCACCAAAAACATTCAGTACTTC; CDR3 protein: CASSTSTKNIQYF
V gene: TRBV5-1; D gene: NA; CDR3 length: 16; clone size: few; J gene: TRBJ2-7; CDR3 DNA: TGCGCCAGCAGACGGACTGTCACATCCGACTCCTACGAGCAGTACTTC; CDR3 protein: CASRRTVTSDSYEQYF
V gene: TRBV28; D gene: NA; CDR3 length: 12; clone size: many; J gene: TRBJ1-6; CDR3 DNA: TGTGCCAGCAGTTTAAGCTATTCACCCCTCCACTTT; CDR3 protein: CASSLSYSPLHF
V gene: TRBV10-3; D gene: NA; CDR3 length: 15; clone size: many; J gene: TRBJ1-1; CDR3 DNA: TGTGCCATCACCGAGGGGGAGGTGGTGAACACTGAAGCTTTCTTT; CDR3 protein: CAITEGEVVNTEAFF
V gene: TRBV3-1; D gene: TRBD2; CDR3 length: 17; clone size: many; J gene: TRBJ2-3; CDR3 DNA: TGTGCCAGCAGCCAAGCCAGCGGGAGTCGGTTAGGAGATACGCAGTATTTT; CDR3 protein: CASSQASGSRLGDTQYF
V gene: TRBV6-2/TRBV6-3; D gene: TRBD1; CDR3 length: 13; clone size: many; J gene: TRBJ1-1; CDR3 DNA: TGTGCCAGCAGATCGACAGGGAGCACTGAAGCTTTCTTT; CDR3 protein: CASRSTGSTEAFF
V gene: TRBV18; D gene: TRBD1; CDR3 length: 17; clone size: few; J gene: TRBJ1-6; CDR3 DNA: TGTGCCAGCTCGGAAAGACAGGGATTTTCATCGGGTTCACCCCTCCACTTT; CDR3 protein: CASSERQGFSSGSPLHF
V gene: TRBV18; D gene: TRBD1; CDR3 length: 17; clone size: few; J gene: TRBJ1-3; CDR3 DNA: TGTGCCAGCTCACCAGCGACAGGGACCTCCTCTGGAAACACCATATATTTT; CDR3 protein: CASSPATGTSSGNTIYF
V gene: TRBV2; D gene: NA; CDR3 length: 14; clone size: many; J gene: TRBJ1-5; CDR3 DNA: TGTGCCAGCAGTGTCGGGGGCCTGCGTCAGCCCCAGCATTTT; CDR3 protein: CASSVGGLRQPQHF
V gene: TRBV20-1; D gene: TRBD2; CDR3 length: 18; clone size: many; J gene: TRBJ2-2; CDR3 DNA: TGCAGTGCCACCGGACGAGGGACTAGCGGAACGAACACCGGGGAGCTGTTTTTT; CDR3 protein: CSATGRGTSGTNTGELFF
V gene: TRBV7-2; D gene: NA; CDR3 length: 14; clone size: few; J gene: TRBJ1-6; CDR3 DNA: TGTGCCAGCAGCCCTCGGACAGATAATTCACCCCTCCACTTT; CDR3 protein: CASSPRTDNSPLHF
V gene: TRBV29-1; D gene: TRBD1; CDR3 length: 13; clone size: many; J gene: TRBJ2-7; CDR3 DNA: TGCAGCGTTAGAGAGACAGGGGTCGGCGAGCAGTACTTC; CDR3 protein: CSVRETGVGEQYF
V gene: TRBV24-1; D gene: NA; CDR3 length: 12; clone size: NA; J gene: TRBJ1-5; CDR3 DNA: TGTGCCACCTCTGCCTACAATCAGCCCCAGCATTTT; CDR3 protein: CATSAYNQPQHF
V gene: TRBV14; D gene: NA; CDR3 length: 15; clone size: NA; J gene: TRBJ2-1; CDR3 DNA: TGTGCCAGCAGTCCGCGGGACACCTCCTACAATGAGCAGTTCTTC; CDR3 protein: CASSPRDTSYNEQFF
V gene: TRBV15; D gene: TRBD2; CDR3 length: 17; clone size: few; J gene: TRBJ2-2; CDR3 DNA: TGTGCCACCAGCAGAACGCCGGGACTAGCGGGAGACGGGGAGCTGTTTTTT; CDR3 protein: CATSRTPGLAGDGELFF
V gene: TRBV14; D gene: NA; CDR3 length: 20; clone size: many; J gene: TRBJ2-7; CDR3 DNA: TGTGCCAGCAGCCAAGCCCGGGACTCCAGGGGGAAGGAGGTTACCTACGAGCAGTACTTC; CDR3 protein: CASSQARDSRGKEVTYEQYF
V gene: TRBV28; D gene: NA; CDR3 length: 15; clone size: many; J gene: TRBJ1-1; CDR3 DNA: TGTGCCAGCAGTTTTTGTATAGGCCTGAAGTGTGAAGCTTTCTTT; CDR3 protein: CASSFCIGLKCEAFF
V gene: TRBV20-1; D gene: NA; CDR3 length: 15; clone size: many; J gene: TRBJ1-2; CDR3 DNA: TGCAGTGCTAATTCAGGAGACCTGGTCAACTATGGCTACACCTTC; CDR3 protein: CSANSGDLVNYGYTF
V gene: TRBV2; D gene: TRBD2; CDR3 length: 13; clone size: NA; J gene: TRBJ2-5; CDR3 DNA: TGTGCCAGCAGTGGACTAGCGAGAGAGACCCAGTGCTTC; CDR3 protein: CASSGLARETQCF
V gene: TRBV28; D gene: TRBD2; CDR3 length: 15; clone size: NA; J gene: TRBJ2-7; CDR3 DNA: TGTGCCAGCAGTTTAAGTAGCGGGCACTCCTACGAGCAGTACTTC; CDR3 protein: CASSLSSGHSYEQYF
V gene: TRBV20-1; D gene: TRBD2; CDR3 length: 14; clone size: many; J gene: TRBJ2-1; CDR3 DNA: TGCAGTGCCGCGACTAGCGGGAGGTACAATGAGCAGTTCTTC; CDR3 protein: CSAATSGRYNEQFF
V gene: TRBV4-1; D gene: NA; CDR3 length: 15; clone size: many; J gene: TRBJ1-2; CDR3 DNA: TGCGCCAGCAGCCTTCAGGCGCAGCAAGTCTATGGCTACACCTTC; CDR3 protein: CASSLQAQQVYGYTF
V gene: TRBV6-1; D gene: TRBD2; CDR3 length: 15; clone size: NA; J gene: TRBJ2-1; CDR3 DNA: TGTGCCAGCAGTGCGGGGACTAGCGGGATCAATGAGCAGTTCTTC; CDR3 protein: CASSAGTSGINEQFF
V gene: TRBV30; D gene: NA; CDR3 length: 14; clone size: many; J gene: TRBJ1-5; CDR3 DNA: TGTGCCTGGAGTCGGGGTGTGGGCAATCAGCCCCAGCATTTT; CDR3 protein: CAWSRGVGNQPQHF
V gene: TRBV11-2; D gene: NA; CDR3 length: 14; clone size: many; J gene: TRBJ2-3; CDR3 DNA: TGTGCCAGCAGCCTGAGACAGGCAACAGATACGCAGTATTTT; CDR3 protein: CASSLRQATDTQYF
V gene: TRBV30; D gene: TRBD1; CDR3 length: 15; clone size: NA; J gene: TRBJ2-1; CDR3 DNA: TGTGCCTGGAGTAGGGACAGGGGGGTCGGAAATGAGCAGTTCTTC; CDR3 protein: CAWSRDRGVGNEQFF
V gene: TRBV18; D gene: NA; CDR3 length: 16; clone size: few; J gene: TRBJ1-2; CDR3 DNA: TGTGCCAGCTCACCAACAGGGTTGAGGACTAACTATGGCTACACCTTC; CDR3 protein: CASSPTGLRTNYGYTF
V gene: TRBV6-5; D gene: NA; CDR3 length: 17; clone size: NA; J gene: TRBJ1-1; CDR3 DNA: TGTGCCAGCAGTTACTCGATTGACAGCCGGATGAACACTGAAGCTTTCTTT; CDR3 protein: CASSYSIDSRMNTEAFF
V gene: TRBV10-3; D gene: NA; CDR3 length: 13; clone size: many; J gene: TRBJ1-2; CDR3 DNA: TGTGCCATCAACCACAGGGCCAACTATGGCTACACCTTC; CDR3 protein: CAINHRANYGYTF
V gene: TRBV27; D gene: TRBD1; CDR3 length: 14; clone size: many; J gene: TRBJ1-2; CDR3 DNA: TGTGCCAGCAGCCTGGACAGGGGTAGCTATGGCTACACCTTC; CDR3 protein: CASSLDRGSYGYTF
V gene: TRBV27; D gene: TRBD1; CDR3 length: 14; clone size: NA; J gene: TRBJ2-2; CDR3 DNA: TGTGCCAGCAGTTGGACAGGGGTCACCGGGGAGCTGTTTTTT; CDR3 protein: CASSWTGVTGELFF
V gene: TRBV6-1; D gene: NA; CDR3 length: 13; clone size: NA; J gene: TRBJ2-7; CDR3 DNA: TGTGCCAGCAGCCCCAGTCCTTATTACGAGCAGTACTTC; CDR3 protein: CASSPSPYYEQYF
V gene: TRBV6-9; D gene: TRBD1; CDR3 length: 15; clone size: many; J gene: TRBJ2-3; CDR3 DNA: TGTGCCAGCAGTTACCCTACAGGGGGCATGTATACGCAGTATTTT; CDR3 protein: CASSYPTGGMYTQYF
V gene: TRBV9; D gene: NA; CDR3 length: 18; clone size: NA; J gene: TRBJ2-6; CDR3 DNA: TGTGCCAGCAGCGTAGTACCATCACTAGTTTCTGGGGCCAACGTCCTGACTTTC; CDR3 protein: CASSVVPSLVSGANVLTF
V gene: TRBV11-3; D gene: NA; CDR3 length: 16; clone size: many; J gene: TRBJ1-2; CDR3 DNA: TGTGCCAGCAGCTTATTGCCGGACAACGCCTTCTATGGCTACACCTTC; CDR3 protein: CASSLLPDNAFYGYTF
V gene: TRBV7-2; D gene: TRBD1; CDR3 length: 15; clone size: many; J gene: TRBJ1-6; CDR3 DNA: TGTGCCAGCAGCTCGGGGACAGGGGGAAATTCACCCCTCCACTTT; CDR3 protein: CASSSGTGGNSPLHF
V gene: TRBV10-3; D gene: NA; CDR3 length: 16; clone size: many; J gene: TRBJ1-3; CDR3 DNA: TGTGCCATCAGTGGGGGGCTGAGCTTCTCTGGAAACACCATATATTTT; CDR3 protein: CAISGGLSFSGNTIYF
V gene: TRBV6-5; D gene: NA; CDR3 length: 16; clone size: many; J gene: TRBJ2-7; CDR3 DNA: TGTGCCAGCAGTTACTCGACGGCAGGGGACTCCTACGAGCAGTACTTC; CDR3 protein: CASSYSTAGDSYEQYF
V gene: TRBV3-1; D gene: NA; CDR3 length: 14; clone size: NA; J gene: TRBJ1-1; CDR3 DNA: TGTGCCAGCAGCTTCCGGACAGCGAACACTGAAGCTTTCTTT; CDR3 protein: CASSFRTANTEAFF
V gene: TRBV4-1; D gene: TRBD1; CDR3 length: 14; clone size: NA; J gene: TRBJ2-1; CDR3 DNA: TGCGCCAGCGAGGACAGGGTGTCCTACAATGAGCAGTTCTTC; CDR3 protein: CASEDRVSYNEQFF
V gene: TRBV19; D gene: NA; CDR3 length: 15; clone size: many; J gene: TRBJ2-7; CDR3 DNA: TGTGCCAGTAGTATAGAGGAAGGGACCCACTACGAGCAGTACTTC; CDR3 protein: CASSIEEGTHYEQYF
V gene: TRBV27; D gene: TRBD1; CDR3 length: 16; clone size: many; J gene: TRBJ2-1; CDR3 DNA: TGTGCCACCGCCTACTCTACAGGGGCAGCGGCGAATGAGCAGTTCTTC; CDR3 protein: CATAYSTGAAANEQFF
V gene: TRBV10-3; D gene: TRBD1; CDR3 length: 15; clone size: many; J gene: TRBJ1-2; CDR3 DNA: TGTGCCATCAGAGATTCACAGGGGGATACCTATGGCTACACCTTC; CDR3 protein: CAIRDSQGDTYGYTF
V gene: TRBV19; D gene: NA; CDR3 length: 17; clone size: many; J gene: TRBJ2-7; CDR3 DNA: TGTGCCAGTAGTATACCTGAATCCGGGACTGAGGACTACGAGCAGTACTTC; CDR3 protein: CASSIPESGTEDYEQYF
V gene: TRBV29-1; D gene: NA; CDR3 length: 14; clone size: few; J gene: TRBJ1-2; CDR3 DNA: TGCAGCGTTGAAGAACACAGGTCGGGCTATGGCTACACCTTC; CDR3 protein: CSVEEHRSGYGYTF
V gene: TRBV12-3/TRBV12-4; D gene: NA; CDR3 length: 11; clone size: many; J gene: TRBJ2-7; CDR3 DNA: TGTGCCAGCAGTCCTGACTACGAGCAGTACTTC; CDR3 protein: CASSPDYEQYF
V gene: TRBV25-1; D gene: NA; CDR3 length: 14; clone size: few; J gene: TRBJ1-2; CDR3 DNA: TGTGCCAGCAGTGAAGGACCGGGAGACTATGGCTACACCTTC; CDR3 protein: CASSEGPGDYGYTF
V gene: TRBV7-3; D gene: NA; CDR3 length: 16; clone size: few; J gene: TRBJ2-2; CDR3 DNA: TGTGCCAGCAGTCGGGGACACATCCAGAACACCGGGGAGCTGTTTTTT; CDR3 protein: CASSRGHIQNTGELFF
V gene: TRBV6-1; D gene: NA; CDR3 length: 17; clone size: many; J gene: TRBJ2-1; CDR3 DNA: TGTGCCAGCAGCTCCGTCCGGCTCGGACTCCAGGACAATGAGCAGTTCTTC; CDR3 protein: CASSSVRLGLQDNEQFF
V gene: TRBV29-1; D gene: NA; CDR3 length: 11; clone size: many; J gene: TRBJ2-1; CDR3 DNA: TGCAGCGTCTCGTCCGGCAATGAGCAGTTCTTC; CDR3 protein: CSVSSGNEQFF